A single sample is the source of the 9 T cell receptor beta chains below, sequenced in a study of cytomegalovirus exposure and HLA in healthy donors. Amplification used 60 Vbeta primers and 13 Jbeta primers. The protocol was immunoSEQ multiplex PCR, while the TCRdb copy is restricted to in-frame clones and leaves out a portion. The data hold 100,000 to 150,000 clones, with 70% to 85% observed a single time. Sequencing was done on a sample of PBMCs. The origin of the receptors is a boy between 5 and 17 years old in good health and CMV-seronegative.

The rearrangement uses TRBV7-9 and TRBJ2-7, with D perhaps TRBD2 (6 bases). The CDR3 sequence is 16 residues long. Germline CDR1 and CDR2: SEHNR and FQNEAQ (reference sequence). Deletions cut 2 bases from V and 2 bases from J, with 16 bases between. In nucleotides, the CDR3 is TGTGCCAGCAGCTTACAGATTAGCGGAACCCCCTACGAGCAGTACTTC. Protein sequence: CASSLQISGTPYEQYF.

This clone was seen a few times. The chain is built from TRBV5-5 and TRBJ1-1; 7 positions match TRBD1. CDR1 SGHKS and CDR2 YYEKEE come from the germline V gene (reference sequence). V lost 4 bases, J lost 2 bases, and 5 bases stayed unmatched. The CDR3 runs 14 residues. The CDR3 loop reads CASSTGQINTEAFF. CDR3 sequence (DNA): TGTGCCAGCAGCACGGGACAGATTAACACTGAAGCTTTCTTT.

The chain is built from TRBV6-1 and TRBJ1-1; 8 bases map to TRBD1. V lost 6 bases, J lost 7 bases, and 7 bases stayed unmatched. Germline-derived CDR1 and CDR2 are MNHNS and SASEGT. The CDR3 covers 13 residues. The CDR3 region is CASRGQGVGEAFF. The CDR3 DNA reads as TGTGCCAGCAGAGGACAGGGTGTCGGTGAAGCTTTCTTT.

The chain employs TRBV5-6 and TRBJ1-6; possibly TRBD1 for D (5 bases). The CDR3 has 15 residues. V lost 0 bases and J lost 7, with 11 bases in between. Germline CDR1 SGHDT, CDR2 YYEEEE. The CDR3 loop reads CASSLASGINSPLHF. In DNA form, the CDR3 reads TGTGCCAGCAGCTTGGCGTCAGGGATCAATTCACCCCTCCACTTT.

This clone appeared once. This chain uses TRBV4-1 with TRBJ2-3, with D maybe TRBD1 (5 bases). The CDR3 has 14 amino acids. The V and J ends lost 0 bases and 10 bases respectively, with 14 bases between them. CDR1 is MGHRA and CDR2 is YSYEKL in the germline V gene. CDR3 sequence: CASSQEPGLFAQYF. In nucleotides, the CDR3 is TGCGCCAGCAGCCAAGAGCCAGGGTTATTTGCGCAGTATTTT.

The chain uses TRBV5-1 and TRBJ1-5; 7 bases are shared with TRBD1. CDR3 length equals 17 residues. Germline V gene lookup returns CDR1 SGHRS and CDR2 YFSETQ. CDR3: CVPSSWGLQGRTQPQHF. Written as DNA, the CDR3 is TGCGTACCCAGCAGCTGGGGATTACAGGGGAGAACTCAGCCCCAGCATTTT.

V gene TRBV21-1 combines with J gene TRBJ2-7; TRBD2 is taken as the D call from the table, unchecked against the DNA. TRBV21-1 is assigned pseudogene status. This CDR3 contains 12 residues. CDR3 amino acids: CASSKTSCEQYF. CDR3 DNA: TGTGCCAGCAGCAAGACTAGTTGCGAGCAGTACTTC.

The CDR3 is CASSSDGSNTEAFF. CDR3 nucleotides: TGTGCCAGCAGCTCAGACGGGTCGAACACTGAAGCTTTCTTT. The chain has TRBV5-4 and TRBJ1-1; no reliable D call. The CDR3 sequence is 14 residues long. Germline CDR1 reads SGHNT; CDR2 reads YYREEE (reference sequence). V lost 3 bases and J 1 base, leaving 10 bases between the germline ends.

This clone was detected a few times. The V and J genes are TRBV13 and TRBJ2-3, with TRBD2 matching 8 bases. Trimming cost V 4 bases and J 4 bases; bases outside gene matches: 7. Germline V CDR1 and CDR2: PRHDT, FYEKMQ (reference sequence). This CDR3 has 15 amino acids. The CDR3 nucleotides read TGTGCCAGCAGCTCAAGCGGGGGAGTTTCAGATACGCAGTATTTT. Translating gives CASSSSGGVSDTQYF.